Shown below are 18 T cell receptor beta chains from a single sample sequenced in a study of blood T cell repertoires in COVID-19. Only in-frame clones appear in the TCRdb table, and some are missing; sequencing was by immunoSEQ multiplex PCR. The repertoire holds some 200,000 clones, approximately 80% seen once, with around 1% in the top ten. Sequenced: peripheral blood. The source of these receptors is a man aged 55 to 70 with COVID-19, enrolled during active disease.

The chain links TRBV5-4 to TRBJ1-2; tentative D call: TRBD1 (6 bases). The V and J ends lost 4 bases and 4 bases respectively, with 14 bases between them. This CDR3 comprises 14 residues. Germline V lookup: CDR1 SGHNT, CDR2 YYREEE (reference sequence). The CDR3 reads CASSPRGAIYGYTF. Written as DNA, the CDR3 is TGTGCCAGCAGCCCCCGGGGGGCCATCTATGGCTACACCTTC.

The J gene is TRBJ1-1, the V gene TRBV29-1; D may be TRBD1 (6 bases). Trimming removed 6 bases from V and 0 bases from J, with 8 bases in between. CDR3 length equals 12 residues. Germline CDR1 is SQVTM and CDR2 is ANQGSEA. The CDR3 DNA follows: TGCAGCGTAGGACAGCTGAACACTGAAGCTTTCTTT. Protein sequence: CSVGQLNTEAFF. Supplemented by reference TRBV29-1 and TRBJ1-1, the full variable domain reads SAVISQKPSRDICQRGTSLTIQCQVDSQVTMMFWYRQQPGQSLTLIATANQGSEATYESGFVIDKFPISRPNLTFSTLTVSNMSPEDSSIYLCSVGQLNTEAFFGQGTRLTVV.

The V gene is TRBV30, the J gene TRBJ1-5; TRBD1 aligns across 7 bases. J lost 5 bases, V lost 2 bases, and 6 bases had no gene match. This CDR3 has 14 residues. CDR1 and CDR2 (germline): GTSNPN, SVGIG (reference sequence). The CDR3 loop is CAWSSDRAHQPQHF. The CDR3 bases are TGTGCCTGGAGTTCCGACAGGGCCCATCAGCCCCAGCATTTT.

This sequence joins TRBV5-5 and TRBJ2-3; D is perhaps TRBD2 (6 bases). Deletions cut 3 bases from V and 3 bases from J, with 14 bases between. Germline CDR1 SGHKS, CDR2 YYEKEE (reference sequence). This CDR3 has 15 residues. CDR3 sequence reads: CASSSWRARTDTQYF. CDR3 DNA sequence: TGTGCCAGCAGCTCTTGGAGGGCTCGGACAGATACGCAGTATTTT.

The chain employs TRBV11-3 and TRBJ2-2; the match to TRBD1 covers 8 bases. V was clipped by 4 bases and J by 4 bases; unmatched bases: 14. CDR1 and CDR2 from the germline V gene are SGHNT and YENEEA. CDR3 size: 18 residues. The CDR3 DNA is TGTGCCAGCAGCTCGTCACCCCATCGGACAGGGACCACCGGGGAGCTGTTTTTT. It codes for CASSSSPHRTGTTGELFF.

The rearrangement uses TRBV9 and TRBJ1-3; a weak D match, TRBD1 (6 bases). This CDR3 is 15 amino acids long. Trimming took off 1 base at V and 3 bases at J, with 11 bases between the two ends. Looked up from germline, CDR1 is SGDLS and CDR2 is YYNGEE. The CDR3 region is CASSVLPGDGNTIYF. In nucleotides, the CDR3 is TGTGCCAGCAGCGTACTACCAGGGGATGGAAACACCATATATTTT.

The CDR3 is CSVDQGSGQGLVGYTF. DNA for the CDR3: TGCAGCGTTGATCAGGGCTCAGGACAGGGTTTGGTTGGCTACACCTTC. The chain uses TRBV29-1 and TRBJ1-2, with 8 bases aligning to TRBD1. After removal of 3 bases from V and 7 bases from J, the junction contained 16 bases not matched to a gene. CDR1 and CDR2 from the germline V gene are SQVTM and ANQGSEA. The CDR3 contains 16 residues.

The chain uses TRBV5-4 and TRBJ2-5; 8 bases are a match to TRBD2. Losses at the gene ends were 4 bases for V and 4 bases for J; bases not matched to a gene: 12. Germline V lookup: CDR1 SGHNT, CDR2 YYREEE (reference sequence). The CDR3 length is 16 residues. The CDR3 reads CASSLRSSGRGETQYF. The DNA of the CDR3 is TGTGCCAGCAGCCTCAGATCGAGCGGGAGAGGAGAGACCCAGTACTTC.

The chain recombines TRBV10-3 with TRBJ2-5; TRBD1 agrees at 11 bases. Germline V gives CDR1 ENHRY, CDR2 SYGVKD. Trimming took 10 bases from V and 10 from J; bases not matched to a gene: 11. The CDR3 sequence is 13 residues long. As DNA, the CDR3 is TGTGCCACCTACGCCGGGACAGGGGGAGGCCAGTACTTC. It translates to CATYAGTGGGQYF.

This clone was detected once. This chain connects TRBV3-1 (or the pseudogene TRBV3-2) to TRBJ1-1; a weak D match, TRBD1 (5 bases). The CDR3 loop spans 14 amino acids. Germline loops: CDR1 LGHDT, CDR2 YNNKEL (reference sequence). V lost 4 bases and J lost 4, with 13 bases in between. CDR3 nucleotides: TGTGCCAGCAGCCCGTCTTGGCAGGGCACTGAAGCTTTCTTT. Translated: CASSPSWQGTEAFF.

This clone was observed a handful of times. The chain links TRBV30 to TRBJ1-6, with a tentative D call TRBD1 (6 bases). V was trimmed by 2 bases and J by 9 bases, leaving 8 bases between them. The CDR3 is 12 residues long. Germline V lookup: CDR1 GTSNPN, CDR2 SVGIG (reference sequence). The CDR3 sequence: CAWSSGVSPLHF. The CDR3 nucleotides read TGTGCCTGGAGTTCAGGGGTTTCACCCCTCCACTTT.

This rearrangement joins TRBV5-1 to TRBJ1-2, with D perhaps TRBD1 (6 bases). This CDR3 has 16 residues. Germline V lookup: CDR1 SGHRS, CDR2 YFSETQ. Deletions cut 0 bases from V and 8 bases from J, with 20 bases between. This CDR3 is CASSLDLTLRGSGYTF. The DNA for the CDR3 is TGCGCCAGCAGCTTGGATCTGACACTCAGGGGTTCGGGCTACACCTTC.

Here the CDR3 reads CASSKKVSQGAPRDSPLHF. The CDR3, as DNA: TGTGCCAGCAGCAAAAAGGTCTCGCAGGGGGCGCCTCGAGATTCACCCCTCCACTTT. The chain is built from TRBV21-1 and TRBJ1-6; the DNA was not used to check the table's D call, TRBD1. TRBV21-1 is shown as a pseudogene. The CDR3 has 19 residues.

V and J are TRBV27 and TRBJ2-1; tentative D call: TRBD1 (7 bases). Germline V gives CDR1 MNHEY, CDR2 SMNVEV (reference sequence). The CDR3 loop spans 14 amino acids. V gave up 8 bases and J gave up 9 bases, with 20 bases separating them. For the CDR3, the DNA is TGTGCCAGCCTGGGGGGCAGGGGGTGGGGTGAGCAGTTCTTC. Its translation is CASLGGRGWGEQFF.

J is TRBJ2-2 and V is TRBV5-1; 7 positions match TRBD2. V was pared by 4 bases and J by 0 bases, with 3 bases of the junction left unmatched. The CDR3 length is 15 residues. Looked up from germline, CDR1 is SGHRS and CDR2 is YFSETQ. CDR3 nucleotide sequence: TGCGCCAGCAGCGATCTAGCGGCGAACACCGGGGAGCTGTTTTTT. Its protein product is CASSDLAANTGELFF.

The V gene is TRBV5-3, the J gene TRBJ2-6, with D perhaps TRBD1 (5 bases). TRBV5-3 is assigned to the ORF class and has an uncertain function. The CDR3 extends over 16 amino acids. Between the trimmed V and J ends, which lost 2 bases and 4 bases, there was a span of 13 bases. The CDR3 DNA reads as TGTGCCAGAAGCTTAATAGGGGCGAGAGGGGCCAACGTCCTGACTTTC. Protein sequence: CARSLIGARGANVLTF.

This rearrangement joins TRBV7-9 to TRBJ1-1; D is unclear. The CDR3 covers 13 residues. The germline V gene encodes CDR1 SEHNR and CDR2 FQNEAQ (reference sequence). V dropped 2 bases and J dropped 0 bases, with 4 bases sitting between them. The CDR3 DNA reads TGTGCCAGCAGCTTAACTATGAACACTGAAGCTTTCTTT. This gives the protein CASSLTMNTEAFF.

There are a few counts of this clone. The chain recombines TRBV9 with TRBJ2-3; D is undetermined. Trimming cost V 0 bases and J 2 bases, with 10 bases left between them. CDR3 length equals 15 residues. From germline, CDR1 is SGDLS and CDR2 YYNGEE. CDR3 region: CASSVAGSPTDTQYF. CDR3 bases: TGTGCCAGCAGCGTAGCTGGCAGTCCCACAGATACGCAGTATTTT.